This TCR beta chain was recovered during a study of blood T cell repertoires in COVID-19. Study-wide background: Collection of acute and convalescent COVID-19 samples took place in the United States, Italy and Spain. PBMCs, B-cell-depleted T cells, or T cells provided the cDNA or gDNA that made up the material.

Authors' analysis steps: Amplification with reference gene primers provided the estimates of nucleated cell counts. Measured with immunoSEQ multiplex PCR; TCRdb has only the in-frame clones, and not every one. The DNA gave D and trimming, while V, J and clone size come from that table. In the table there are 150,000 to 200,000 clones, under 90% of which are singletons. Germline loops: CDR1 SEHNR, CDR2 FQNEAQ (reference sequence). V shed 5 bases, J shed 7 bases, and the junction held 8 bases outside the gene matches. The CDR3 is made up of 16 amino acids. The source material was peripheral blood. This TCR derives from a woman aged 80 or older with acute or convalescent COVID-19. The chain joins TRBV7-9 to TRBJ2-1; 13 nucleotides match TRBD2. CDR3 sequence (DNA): TGTGCCAGCAGCCGAAGTGGACTAGCGGGAGTAAATGAGCAGTTCTTC. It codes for CASSRSGLAGVNEQFF. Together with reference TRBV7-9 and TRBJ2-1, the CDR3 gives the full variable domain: DTGVSQNPRHKITKRGQNVTFRCDPISEHNRLYWYRQTLGQGPEFLTYFQNEAQLEKSRLLSDRFSAERPKGSFSTLEIQRTEQGDSAMYLCASSRSGLAGVNEQFFGPGTRLTVL.